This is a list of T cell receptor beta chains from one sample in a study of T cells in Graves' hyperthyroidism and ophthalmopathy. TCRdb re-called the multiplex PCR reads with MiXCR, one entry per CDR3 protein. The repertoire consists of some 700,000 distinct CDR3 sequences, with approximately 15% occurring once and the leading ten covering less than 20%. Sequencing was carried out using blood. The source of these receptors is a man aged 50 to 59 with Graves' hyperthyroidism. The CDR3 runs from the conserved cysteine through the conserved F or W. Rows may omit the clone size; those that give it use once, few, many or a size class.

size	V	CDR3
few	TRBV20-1	CSARDVGLAGVFEQFF
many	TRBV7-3	CASSLRAGRGRNNEQFF
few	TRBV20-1	CSAIRLYEQYF
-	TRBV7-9	CASSLESRRTQYF
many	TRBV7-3	CASSMTGVTEAFF
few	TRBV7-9	CASSRSGSYEQFF
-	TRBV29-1	CSAQAGGNEQFF
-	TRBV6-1	CASSPEGSYYEQYF
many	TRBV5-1	CASKGTNTEAFF
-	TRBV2	CASSEEAGQGRKAFF
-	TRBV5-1	CASSSTRVEGGNTEAFF
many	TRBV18	CASSHGQSTNEKLFF
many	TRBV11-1	CASSRSGTSVRSSYNEQFF
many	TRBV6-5	CASSYSFGGFIAANVLTF
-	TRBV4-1	CASSQDWALAGGSYEQYF
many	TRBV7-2	CASSSGWSGETQYF
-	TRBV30	CAGMASSSYNSPLHF